A selection of T cell receptor beta chains follows, all from one sample in a study of blood T cells in healthy people across ages. From the 5' RACE reads, TCRdb called clonotypes with MiXCR, one entry per CDR3 protein. The table records 600,000 or so distinct CDR3 sequences, around 48% of them present only once. The sample comprised blood. These receptors were taken from an older man in good health. Both conserved end residues are part of each CDR3. A D gene is named only where the DNA matches it firmly. Expanded clones are given a class, and other clones once, few, many or no size at all.

TGCGCCAGCAGCTTGATGGGTCAATCTGGGGCCAACGTCCTGACTTTC	CASSLMGQSGANVLTF	TRBJ2-6	TRBV5-1	16	NA	NA
TGCAGTGCACTTTCTAGCGGGAGGACACCCTACGAGCAGTACTTC	CSALSSGRTPYEQYF	TRBJ2-7	TRBV20-1	15	NA	TRBD2
TGCAGCGTTGTTCGGACAGGGGACGGTTCCGAGCAGTACTTC	CSVVRTGDGSEQYF	TRBJ2-7	TRBV29-1	14	NA	TRBD1
TGTGCCAGCAGCCCCGGGGGGAATGAGCAGTTCTTC	CASSPGGNEQFF	TRBJ2-1	TRBV18	12	many	TRBD2
TGTGCCAGCAGCCTTGACGTCAGGCTCTACGAGCAGTACTTC	CASSLDVRLYEQYF	TRBJ2-7	TRBV7-2	14	NA	NA
TGTGCCAGCAGCTTACGGTCAGGACCCTACACCTTC	CASSLRSGPYTF	TRBJ1-2	TRBV7-2	12	NA	NA
TGCGCCAGCAGCCAAGAGGGGGCTGATCAGCCCCAGCATTTT	CASSQEGADQPQHF	TRBJ1-5	TRBV4-1	14	few	NA
TGCAGTGCTAGTAGGGCGTCGAACACCGGGGAGCTGTTTTTT	CSASRASNTGELFF	TRBJ2-2	TRBV20-1	14	once	NA
TGTGCCAGCCTGGACGGGACGGGCGAGCAGTACTTC	CASLDGTGEQYF	TRBJ2-7	TRBV7-9	12	many	NA
TGTGCCAGCAGTTTACAGGTGCCTGCCTACAATGAGCAGTTCTTC	CASSLQVPAYNEQFF	TRBJ2-1	TRBV27	15	few	NA
TGTGCCAGCAGCTTGGGGACAGGGTCACCCCTCCACTTT	CASSLGTGSPLHF	TRBJ1-6	TRBV5-6	13	NA	TRBD1
TGTGCCAGCAGCTCCCGGACTGGGACCTGGTACGAGCAGTACTTC	CASSSRTGTWYEQYF	TRBJ2-7	TRBV5-6	15	few	NA
TGTGCCACCAGTGATTTTGTCACTAGCGGATCCTACAATGAGCAGTTCTTC	CATSDFVTSGSYNEQFF	TRBJ2-1	TRBV24-1	17	NA	TRBD2
TGTGCCAGCAGTAGAACAGGTATTAAAAATGAGCAGTACTTC	CASSRTGIKNEQYF	TRBJ2-5	TRBV27	14	NA	NA
TGTGCCAGCAAGACAAGCCGGTCAGAGACCCAGTACTTC	CASKTSRSETQYF	TRBJ2-5	TRBV6-5	13	NA	NA
TGTGCCAGCAGCTACGAAGGACAGGGTCGTGGCAATCAGCCCCAGCATTTT	CASSYEGQGRGNQPQHF	TRBJ1-5	TRBV7-2	17	NA	TRBD1
TGTGCCAGCAGCCCGGGACTAGCGGGAGTCGGGACCTACTACGAGCAGTACTTC	CASSPGLAGVGTYYEQYF	TRBJ2-7	TRBV5-4	18	NA	TRBD2
TGCAGTGCTAGATCGAGACAGCTGAACACTGAAGCTTTCTTT	CSARSRQLNTEAFF	TRBJ1-1	TRBV20-1	14	NA	NA
TGTGCCAGCAGTGACGGGACAGAATACAATGAGCAGTTCTTC	CASSDGTEYNEQFF	TRBJ2-1	TRBV2	14	NA	TRBD1
TGTGCCAGCAGAGCCGGGACACTCTCCTACGAGCAGTACTTC	CASRAGTLSYEQYF	TRBJ2-7	TRBV2	14	few	NA
TGTGCCAGTCGAGGCGGGTTCTCTGGGGCCAACGTCCTGACTTTC	CASRGGFSGANVLTF	TRBJ2-6	TRBV19	15	NA	NA
TGCAGTGCTAGCTTGGCCGGGAGCTCCTACAATGAGCAGTTCTTC	CSASLAGSSYNEQFF	TRBJ2-1	TRBV20-1	15	NA	NA
TGTGCCAGCAGCTTAGATCGAGCTAGCGGGAGTCATGAGCAGTACTTC	CASSLDRASGSHEQYF	TRBJ2-5	TRBV11-2	16	NA	TRBD2
TGTGCCAGCAGCTTAGCGCGCGGGACAGGGGGGACAGATACGCAGTATTTT	CASSLARGTGGTDTQYF	TRBJ2-3	TRBV7-2	17	few	TRBD1
TGTGCCAGCAGCCGAGGAGACAGCTACGGGCAGTACTTC	CASSRGDSYGQYF	TRBJ2-7	TRBV3-1	13	once	NA
TGCAGCGTGGAGGTTACAGGGAGGAGCACAGATACGCAGTATTTT	CSVEVTGRSTDTQYF	TRBJ2-3	TRBV29-1	15	NA	NA
TGCGCCAGCAGCTTGGAGGCGGGGGTGCAGTACGAGCAGTACTTC	CASSLEAGVQYEQYF	TRBJ2-7	TRBV5-1	15	many	TRBD2
TGCGCCAGCAGCCAAGACCGGCTAGCGGGATTTGTTAGTGAGCAGTTCTTC	CASSQDRLAGFVSEQFF	TRBJ2-1	TRBV4-3	17	few	TRBD2
TGCAGCGTTGGAGCCGATGGACTCGGGGAGCTGTTTTTT	CSVGADGLGELFF	TRBJ2-2	TRBV29-1	13	NA	NA
TGTGCCATCAGCCTCAGCGGGGGCTCCTACAATGAGCAGTTCTTC	CAISLSGGSYNEQFF	TRBJ2-1	TRBV10-3	15	NA	TRBD2
TGTGCCAGCAGTTCCGTCAGACAGGCTTTGAATTCACCCCTCCACTTT	CASSSVRQALNSPLHF	TRBJ1-6	TRBV6-5	16	many	NA
TGTGCCAGCAGCTTAGTGTTGGGCAGCGCCCGGGGGGCTTTCTTT	CASSLVLGSARGAFF	TRBJ1-1	TRBV7-2	15	few	NA
TGTGCCAGCAGCTTCCAAACGACTGGGGCCAACGTCCTGACTTTC	CASSFQTTGANVLTF	TRBJ2-6	TRBV7-9	15	NA	NA
TGTGCCAGCAGCGCGAAACGGGACAGGAGTTTTTATCAGCCCCAGCATTTT	CASSAKRDRSFYQPQHF	TRBJ1-5	TRBV28	17	once	TRBD1
TGTGCCAGCAGCTCCAGACAGGGGGGGACCTACGAGCAGTACTTC	CASSSRQGGTYEQYF	TRBJ2-7	TRBV7-2	15	NA	TRBD1
TGTGCCAGCTCACCAAGCAACAGAAGGACCAACTATGGCTACACCTTC	CASSPSNRRTNYGYTF	TRBJ1-2	TRBV18	16	NA	NA
TGTGCCATCAGGGGGGACAGCAGGGATAATGAAAAACTGTTTTTT	CAIRGDSRDNEKLFF	TRBJ1-4	TRBV10-3	15	NA	TRBD1
TGCAGTGCTCAGACGAGCGGGGGGACTGTGGAGCAGTACTTC	CSAQTSGGTVEQYF	TRBJ2-5	TRBV20-1	14	NA	TRBD2
TGTGCCAGCAGTTTCTCTGGGACGGTACCGGGGGTAGCTTTCTTT	CASSFSGTVPGVAFF	TRBJ1-1	TRBV27	15	NA	NA
TGTGCCAGCAGCCCACCGGGACACGCAAACTATGGCTACACCTTC	CASSPPGHANYGYTF	TRBJ1-2	TRBV3-1	15	NA	NA
TGTGCCACCAGCAAAAGGAGGGGCACTCAGCCCCAGCATTTT	CATSKRRGTQPQHF	TRBJ1-5	TRBV15	14	NA	NA
TGCAGCGTTTCGGAAGGGGGCGACAATCAGCCCCAGCATTTT	CSVSEGGDNQPQHF	TRBJ1-5	TRBV29-1	14	NA	TRBD1
TGTGCCAGCTCACCCTCCGGGACAGGGAATGGCATTCAGTACTTC	CASSPSGTGNGIQYF	TRBJ2-4	TRBV18	15	NA	TRBD1
TGTGCCAGCAGCCGAAGGGTAGGGTCCGGGGAGCTGTTTTTT	CASSRRVGSGELFF	TRBJ2-2	TRBV7-2	14	once	NA